The present T cell receptor beta chain was sequenced within a study of blood T cell repertoires in COVID-19. Study as a whole: Nucleic acid was either cDNA or gDNA, and it came from T cells, B-cell-depleted T cells, or PBMCs.

CDR3 size: 17 residues. J gave up 4 bases and V 0 bases, and 5 bases lay outside the gene matches. Germline V gene lookup returns CDR1 SGHNT and CDR2 YYREEE (reference sequence). Authors' analysis steps: Estimation of nucleated cell counts was performed using reference gene primer amplification. Generated by immunoSEQ multiplex PCR, the TCRdb table keeps only in-frame clones and is missing some. The V and J calls and the clone size are those of that table, but D and trimming were determined from the DNA. The sample has about 250,000 clones, roughly nine tenths seen once; the top ten hold around 1.5%.

Sequences were obtained from peripheral blood. The TCR originated in an older woman who had recovered from COVID-19. The V gene is TRBV5-4, the J gene TRBJ2-1, with 12 nucleotides matching TRBD2. The CDR3 reads CASSLATLAGGYNEQFF. Written as DNA, the CDR3 is TGTGCCAGCAGCTTGGCCACACTAGCGGGGGGTTACAATGAGCAGTTCTTC.